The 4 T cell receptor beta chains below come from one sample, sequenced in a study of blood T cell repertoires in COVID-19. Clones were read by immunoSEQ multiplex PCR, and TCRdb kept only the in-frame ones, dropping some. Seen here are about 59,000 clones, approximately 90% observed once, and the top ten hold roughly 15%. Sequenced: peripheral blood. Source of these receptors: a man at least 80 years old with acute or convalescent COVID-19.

The CDR3 DNA reads as TGTGCCAGCAGTTTATACTCTAGCGGGGGTAATGAGCAGTTCTTC. As protein: CASSLYSSGGNEQFF. The gene calls are TRBV28 and TRBJ2-1; 10 bases align to TRBD2. The CDR3 loop spans 15 amino acids. CDR1 and CDR2 (germline): MDHEN, SYDVKM. V trimming: 1 base; J trimming: 7 bases; junction bases outside the gene matches: 4.

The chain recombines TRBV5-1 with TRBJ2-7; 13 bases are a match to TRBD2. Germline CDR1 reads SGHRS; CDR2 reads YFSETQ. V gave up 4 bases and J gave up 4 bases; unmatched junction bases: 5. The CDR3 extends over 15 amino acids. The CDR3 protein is CASSPGLAGVYEQYF. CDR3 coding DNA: TGCGCCAGCAGCCCCGGACTAGCGGGGGTTTACGAGCAGTACTTC.

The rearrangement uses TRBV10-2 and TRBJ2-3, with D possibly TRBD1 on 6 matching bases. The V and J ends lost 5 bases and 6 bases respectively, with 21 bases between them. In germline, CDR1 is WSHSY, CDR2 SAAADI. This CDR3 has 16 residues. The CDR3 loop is CASSPTADSGRDTQYF. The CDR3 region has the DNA TGCGCCAGCAGTCCGACCGCGGACAGCGGCCGGGATACGCAGTATTTT.

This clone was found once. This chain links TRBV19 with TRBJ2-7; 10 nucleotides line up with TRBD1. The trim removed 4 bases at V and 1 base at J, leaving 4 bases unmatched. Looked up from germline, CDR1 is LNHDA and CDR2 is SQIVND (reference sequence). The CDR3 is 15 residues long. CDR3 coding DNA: TGTGCCAGTAGTAAGGGGACAGGGGAATCCTACGAGCAGTACTTC. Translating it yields CASSKGTGESYEQYF.